This T cell receptor (beta chain) came from a study of vaccination effects on CD4 cells after COVID-19. Profiled with immunoSEQ multiplex PCR; TCRdb holds only in-frame clones, not every one. The repertoire holds around 50,000 clones, with about 70% as singletons. Once cultured for roughly ten days, the cells underwent separation to obtain CD4+ T cells. Sometime from March through December 2020, the person acquired a SARS-CoV-2 infection that PCR confirmed. Two-dose vaccination with either BNT162b2 or mRNA-1273 was given to the participants. There are a few counts of this clone. No antigen is known for it. This clonotype originated in a human donor who had a prior SARS-CoV-2 infection. The source was CD4+ T cells from PBMCs cultured without peptide, collected after COVID-19 vaccination.

The CDR3 sequence: CASGGAKHTF. The CDR3 nucleotides are TGTGCCAGCGGAGGGGCGAAACACACCTTC. The rearrangement uses TRBV9 and TRBJ1-2, with D possibly matching TRBD1 (5 bases). The germline V gene has CDR1 SGDLS and CDR2 YYNGEE. V was trimmed by 7 bases and J by 12 bases, leaving 13 bases between them. The length of the CDR3 is 10 residues.